This T cell receptor (beta chain) was captured by sequencing in a study of graft-versus-host responses after intestinal transplantation. Investigators treated the graft tissue so that it released intraepithelial and lamina propria lymphocytes. Clones were read by immunoSEQ multiplex PCR, and TCRdb kept only the in-frame ones, dropping some. The sample records about 37,000 clones, approximately 90% being singletons. Concerning this clone: Its target is unknown.

The CDR3 extends over 14 amino acids. V lost 5 bases and J lost 1, with 11 bases in between. Germline CDR1 SGHAT, CDR2 FQNNGV. Study results and limitations: Recipient bone marrow held GvH clones, some seen earlier in ileum or blood.

The chain joins TRBV11-2 to TRBJ1-2; D is unclear. This sample comprised ileum tissue, obtained 200 to 210 days after intestinal transplant. The receptor was derived from a human patient who received an intestinal transplant, so some T cells may come from the graft donor. This chain's CDR3 is CASSPLQINYGYTF. CDR3 sequence (DNA): TGTGCCAGCAGCCCCCTCCAGATTAACTATGGCTACACCTTC.